A selection of T cell receptor beta chains follows, all from one sample in a study of shared clonotypes between healthy human individuals. This table comes from immunoSEQ multiplex PCR, and its TCRdb copy is limited to in-frame clones, with some not included. The sample has around 2,100,000 clones, approximately 94% seen once. The sample was naive CD8+ T cells sorted from blood. The receptors derive from a young man in good health. The CDR3 runs from the conserved cysteine through the conserved F or W. A D gene is named only where the DNA matches it firmly. A row's size may be missing; if present it is once, few, many or a size class.

clone_size,cdr3_length,j_call,d_call,v_call,cdr3_aa,cdr3_nt
.,13,TRBJ2-5,TRBD1,TRBV27,CASTTGGGETQYF,TGTGCCAGCACCACAGGGGGCGGGGAGACCCAGTACTTC
.,15,TRBJ2-4,.,TRBV27,CAMAPRPGAKNIQYF,TGTGCCATGGCTCCACGGCCCGGAGCCAAAAACATTCAGTACTTC
.,15,TRBJ2-7,TRBD1,TRBV6-5,CASSYGGQGSYEQYF,TGTGCCAGCAGTTACGGGGGACAGGGTTCCTACGAGCAGTACTTC
.,15,TRBJ2-7,.,TRBV4-1,CASSQGVGFGDEQYF,TGCGCCAGCAGCCAAGGGGTGGGATTCGGCGACGAGCAGTACTTC
.,15,TRBJ2-1,.,TRBV27,CASSLAAGAGNEQFF,TGTGCCAGCAGTTTAGCGGCAGGGGCGGGGAATGAGCAGTTCTTC
.,16,TRBJ1-6,.,TRBV27,CASSLFSRGPNSPLHF,TGTGCCAGCAGTTTATTTTCGAGGGGCCCCAATTCACCCCTCCACTTT
.,16,TRBJ1-1,.,TRBV11-2,CASSWGWGVQGTEAFF,TGTGCCAGCAGTTGGGGTTGGGGGGTACAGGGTACTGAAGCTTTCTTT
.,13,TRBJ1-1,.,TRBV27,CASSFGFNTEAFF,TGTGCCAGCAGTTTTGGGTTTAACACTGAAGCTTTCTTT
.,16,TRBJ2-1,.,TRBV4-3,CASSQTEGGVYNEQFF,TGCGCCAGCAGCCAAACCGAGGGGGGTGTCTACAATGAGCAGTTCTTC
.,18,TRBJ1-2,.,TRBV10-3,CAISDPRPGAPSDYGYTF,TGTGCCATCAGTGACCCCCGGCCAGGGGCCCCGTCGGACTATGGCTACACCTTC
.,16,TRBJ1-2,TRBD1,TRBV29-1,CSVEGRSRGPSYGYTF,TGCAGCGTTGAAGGGAGAAGCAGGGGGCCCAGCTATGGCTACACCTTC
.,18,TRBJ1-4,TRBD1,TRBV5-6,CASSPEPGQGTYRQKLFF,TGTGCCAGCAGCCCGGAACCGGGACAGGGGACCTATAGGCAAAAACTGTTTTTT
.,13,TRBJ2-7,.,TRBV13,CASSLDRLDEQYF,TGTGCCAGCAGCCTTGACAGATTGGACGAGCAGTACTTC
few,12,TRBJ1-2,.,TRBV19,CASSIDSYGYTF,TGTGCCAGTAGTATAGATAGCTATGGCTACACCTTC
.,16,TRBJ2-1,.,TRBV11-2,CASSSLAGQGGNEQFF,TGTGCCAGCAGCTCGTTAGCGGGACAGGGTGGTAATGAGCAGTTCTTC
.,13,TRBJ2-1,.,TRBV7-8,CASSYMGRHEQFF,TGTGCCAGCAGCTACATGGGTAGGCATGAGCAGTTCTTC
once,14,TRBJ2-5,TRBD2,TRBV7-9,CASSLGTNPETQYF,TGTGCCAGCAGCTTGGGGACTAACCCAGAGACCCAGTACTTC
.,14,TRBJ2-1,.,TRBV10-1,CASSRDFSYNEQFF,TGCGCCAGCAGCCGGGACTTCTCCTACAATGAGCAGTTCTTC
once,14,TRBJ2-1,TRBD1,TRBV4-1,CASSRNRGDNEQFF,TGCGCCAGCAGCCGGAACAGGGGGGACAATGAGCAGTTCTTC
.,14,TRBJ2-6,.,TRBV7-9,CAIDFISGANVLTF,TGTGCGATCGACTTCATCTCTGGGGCCAACGTCCTGACTTTC